The entry that follows covers one T cell receptor (beta chain) sequence. Its antigen is undetermined. CDR1 and CDR2 (germline): LNHNV, YYDKDF (reference sequence). The CDR3 contains 13 residues. The V end lost 3 bases, the J end lost 5 bases, and 10 bases lay between the germline ends. The data were taken from a study of shared clonotypes between healthy human individuals. CD8 cells classed as naive were CD45RO-negative and positively selected for CCR7, excluding terminally differentiated effector memory CD45RA+ cells. Study-wide results and limits: Clonotype sharing among the donors was expected to vary with sequencing depth. Large depth notwithstanding, sorted-subset sequencing proved incomplete by rarefaction.

Every subset had its genomic DNA shared out evenly among several immunoSEQ plates. The protocol was immunoSEQ multiplex PCR, while the TCRdb copy is restricted to in-frame clones and leaves out a portion. Of about 680,000 clones listed, under 95% were seen once; the top ten hold roughly 22%. The sequenced material came from naive CD8+ T cells sorted from blood. The receptor comes from a man younger than 40 in good health. V usage is TRBV15 and J usage is TRBJ2-5; no definite D call. CDR3 coding DNA: TGTGCCACCAGCAGTTCTAACGCGGAGACCCAGTACTTC. Protein product: CATSSSNAETQYF.